This is a list of T cell receptor beta chains from one sample in a study of blood T cell repertoires in COVID-19. The repertoire was sequenced with immunoSEQ multiplex PCR; TCRdb's copy has only in-frame clones and lacks some. The table includes fewer than 400,000 clones, under 90% detected once. The sequencing sample was made of peripheral blood. The receptor source for this set is a woman in her thirties with COVID-19, enrolled during active disease. Each CDR3 is given with its conserved first and last residue. D genes are given only for firm matches. For some rows the clone size is stated as once, few or many, or as a class when expanded; others skip it.

D gene | J gene | V gene | clone size | CDR3 DNA | CDR3 protein
TRBD1 | TRBJ1-2 | TRBV7-8 | NA | TGTGCCAGCAGCTTAGTTTGGACAGGGGACGGCTACACCTTC | CASSLVWTGDGYTF
NA | TRBJ1-1 | TRBV3-1/TRBV3-2 | many | TGTGCCAGCAGCCAAGGACTTTTGAACACTGAAGCTTTCTTT | CASSQGLLNTEAFF
TRBD2 | TRBJ2-5 | TRBV7-8 | NA | TGTGCCAGCAGCTTCGGGGGGAGGGAGACCCAGTACTTC | CASSFGGRETQYF
NA | TRBJ2-3 | TRBV5-6 | NA | TGTGCCAGCAGCACCCCCAGGGACACAGATACGCAGTATTTT | CASSTPRDTDTQYF
NA | TRBJ1-6 | TRBV28 | NA | TGTGCCAGCCAACCCGGACAGCCCTTTTCACCCCTCCACTTT | CASQPGQPFSPLHF
NA | TRBJ1-6 | TRBV30 | NA | TGTGCCTGGAGAGCCGGGACATCAAACTCACCCCTCCACTTT | CAWRAGTSNSPLHF
TRBD1 | TRBJ2-5 | TRBV19 | few | TGTGCCAGTAGTATCTCACAGGGGATGAAGACCCAGTACTTC | CASSISQGMKTQYF
TRBD2 | TRBJ2-3 | TRBV7-9 | NA | TGTGCCAGCAGCTTTTACGGGGGGTGGACAGATACGCAGTATTTT | CASSFYGGWTDTQYF
TRBD1 | TRBJ1-2 | TRBV5-1 | NA | TGCGCCAGCAGCTTGGAGGGGGCGATGGGCTATGGCTACACCTTC | CASSLEGAMGYGYTF
NA | TRBJ1-2 | TRBV28 | once | TGTGCCAGCAGAGAAACCTTTAGCTATGGCTACACCTTC | CASRETFSYGYTF
NA | TRBJ2-2 | TRBV27 | NA | TGTGCCAGCAAATACCTAGCCGGGGAGCTGTTTTTT | CASKYLAGELFF
TRBD2 | TRBJ2-5 | TRBV6-2/TRBV6-3 | NA | TGTGCCAGCAGTTCACATGACAGCGGGGAGCAAGAGACCCAGTACTTC | CASSSHDSGEQETQYF
TRBD1 | TRBJ2-7 | TRBV5-5 | NA | TGTGCCAGCAGCTTTTGGGACAGATCCTACGAGCAGTACTTC | CASSFWDRSYEQYF
NA | TRBJ2-1 | TRBV5-1 | NA | TGCGCCAGCAACGGCGGGGGCAACTCCTACAATGAGCAGTTCTTC | CASNGGGNSYNEQFF
TRBD1 | TRBJ2-1 | TRBV7-9 | NA | TGTGCCAGCAGCATGGGACAGGGGGCCCATAATGAGCAGTTCTTC | CASSMGQGAHNEQFF
NA | TRBJ1-1 | TRBV19 | NA | TGTGCCAGTAGTCCCAATCCTTCCCTAGGAGCAGACACTGAAGCTTTCTTT | CASSPNPSLGADTEAFF
TRBD2 | TRBJ2-1 | TRBV5-1 | NA | TGCGCCAGCACGGGACTAGCGGGAACCTACAATGAGCAGTTCTTC | CASTGLAGTYNEQFF
NA | TRBJ2-7 | TRBV5-1 | NA | TGCGCCAGCAGCCCGCCGGGTGCGGGGAACTACGAGCAGTACTTC | CASSPPGAGNYEQYF
NA | TRBJ2-3 | TRBV28 | once | TGTGCCAGCAGTCTTCGGACAAGTACAGATACGCAGTATTTT | CASSLRTSTDTQYF
TRBD1 | TRBJ2-2 | TRBV6-5 | NA | TGTGCCAGCAGGGCCCCAGGGGGTTTGGCCGGGGAGCTGTTTTTT | CASRAPGGLAGELFF
NA | TRBJ1-2 | TRBV4-1 | NA | TGCGCCAGCAGCCAAGTCGTTGGACAGAGTAACTATGGCTACACCTTC | CASSQVVGQSNYGYTF
NA | TRBJ1-4 | TRBV3-1/TRBV3-2 | NA | TGTGCCAGCAGCCAAGGGTTCGGGGTCTCGGGTGAAAAACTGTTTTTT | CASSQGFGVSGEKLFF
TRBD1 | TRBJ1-2 | TRBV2 | NA | TGTGCCAGCAGTGACTCGCGGACAGGGGATAACTATGGCTACACCTTC | CASSDSRTGDNYGYTF
TRBD2 | TRBJ2-3 | TRBV5-4 | NA | TGTGCCAGCAGCGGGACTAGCGGGGTCTTCACAGATACGCAGTATTTT | CASSGTSGVFTDTQYF
TRBD2 | TRBJ2-7 | TRBV7-8 | NA | TGTGCCAGCAGCTTAGCTAGCGGGGGGCCCTCCTACGAGCAGTACTTC | CASSLASGGPSYEQYF
NA | TRBJ2-5 | TRBV19 | NA | TGTGCCACTGCCAGACGGGGAGAGACCCAGTACTTC | CATARRGETQYF
NA | TRBJ1-2 | TRBV6-5 | few | TGTGCCAGCAGTTACGAGTCGGGGGGAATCGGCTATGGCTACACCTTC | CASSYESGGIGYGYTF
TRBD1 | TRBJ1-5 | TRBV28 | NA | TGTGCCAGCAGTTTATATCGGACAGGGGGCAATCAGCCCCAGCATTTT | CASSLYRTGGNQPQHF
NA | TRBJ1-5 | TRBV6-5 | NA | TGTGCCAGCAACGGGGTGGAGGTCCAGCCCCAGCATTTT | CASNGVEVQPQHF
NA | TRBJ2-7 | TRBV4-1 | NA | TGCGCCAGCAGCCTTGGCCCAGGGGAAAACGAGCAGTACTTC | CASSLGPGENEQYF
NA | TRBJ1-3 | TRBV30 | NA | TGTGCCTGGAGTCCACAGGGAAACACCATATATTTT | CAWSPQGNTIYF
NA | TRBJ1-6 | TRBV19 | NA | TGTGCCAGTACCATGGGGAGCTCCTATAATTCACCCCTCCACTTT | CASTMGSSYNSPLHF
TRBD2 | TRBJ2-1 | TRBV6-5 | NA | TGTGCCAGTGCCCTCGGGGGGGGGAATGATGAGCAGTTCTTC | CASALGGGNDEQFF
NA | TRBJ2-2 | TRBV15 | NA | TGTGCCACCAGCAGAGTCCGGGGGTCTCATGAAGGCCGGGAGCTGTTTTTT | CATSRVRGSHEGRELFF
NA | TRBJ2-2 | TRBV5-1 | NA | TGCGCCAGCAGCCCAGGGGATTTTTTTTCGGGGCTGTTTTTT | CASSPGDFFSGLFF
NA | TRBJ1-5 | TRBV4-2 | NA | TGTGCCAGCAGCCAAGACTGGCAGGGTGGGCATCAGCCCCAGCATTTT | CASSQDWQGGHQPQHF
NA | TRBJ1-3 | TRBV2 | NA | TGTGCCAGCATCAACGGTCGAGGTACTGGAAACACCATATATTTT | CASINGRGTGNTIYF
NA | TRBJ2-7 | TRBV5-4 | few | TGTGCCAGCAGCTCCCCCGGGACTGTCTACGAGCAGTACTTC | CASSSPGTVYEQYF
NA | TRBJ1-1 | TRBV14 | NA | TGTGCCAGCAGCCAAGCGCAGTACACTGAAGCTTTCTTT | CASSQAQYTEAFF
NA | TRBJ1-4 | TRBV7-9 | NA | TGTGCCAGCAGCTTAGGGACAGCAACTAATGAAAAACTGTTTTTT | CASSLGTATNEKLFF
NA | TRBJ1-1 | TRBV5-1 | NA | TGCGCCAGCAGCTCGGATCCAGGGTGGAACACTGAAGCTTTCTTT | CASSSDPGWNTEAFF
NA | TRBJ2-5 | TRBV7-2 | NA | TGTGCCAGCAGCCCACTAATCCAAGAGACCCAGTACTTC | CASSPLIQETQYF